These 13 T cell receptor beta chains were sequenced from one sample in a study of blood T cells in healthy people across ages (dated by TCRdb to the mid-2010s). Receptor amplification or capture employed 5' RACE. This sample was sequenced with an Illumina HiSeq 2500. A second PCR of about 7 to 12 cycles was performed with a sample-barcoded 5' primer and a J-beta primer mix. TCRdb reworked the public reads: Q25 trimming with fastp, MiXCR clone assembly, productive beta chains retained. Every CDR3 protein is listed once, alongside the most common genes and DNA of its rows. The sample table holds 1.4 million to 1.5 million distinct CDR3 sequences, of which about 40% were seen once. The top ten clonotypes cover 7% to 9.5% of the sample. Input material: blood. These receptors were collected from a woman younger than 35 in good health.

The rearrangement uses TRBV2 and TRBJ1-2, with D possibly matching TRBD1 (6 bases). Germline CDR1 and CDR2: SNHLY and FYNNEI. The CDR3 has 15 amino acids. Trimming pared 6 bases from V and 1 base from J, leaving 15 bases between. The CDR3 DNA is TGTGCCAGCAGCAAAGGGGGACAAAATAACTATGGCTACACCTTC. Its translation: CASSKGGQNNYGYTF.

This clonotype was counted at least ten times. The V and J genes are TRBV10-3 and TRBJ1-2, with 11 positions matching TRBD1. CDR3 length equals 15 residues. Germline trimming cut 5 bases from V and 5 bases from J; bases unmatched to any gene: 7. In germline, CDR1 is ENHRY, CDR2 SYGVKD. Here the CDR3 reads CAISSRDRGEYGYTF. The CDR3 region has the DNA TGTGCCATCAGTTCCCGGGACAGGGGGGAATATGGCTACACCTTC.

This chain joins TRBV7-2 and TRBJ2-3; 14 nucleotides line up with TRBD2. The CDR3 has 18 amino acids. V lost 3 bases and J lost 1; bases outside the gene matches: 6. In germline, CDR1 is SGHTA, CDR2 FQGNSA. The DNA of the CDR3 is TGTGCCAGCAGCTTTAGGCGACTAGCGGGGGGGCGCACAGATACGCAGTATTTT. It yields the protein CASSFRRLAGGRTDTQYF.

This clonotype appeared a few times. This chain joins TRBV11-2 and TRBJ2-1; 7 nucleotides line up with TRBD2. The CDR3 consists of 16 residues. The germline V gene encodes CDR1 SGHAT and CDR2 FQNNGV. The V segment lost 5 bases and the J segment 6 bases; nucleotides outside the gene matches: 13. The CDR3 here is CASSDNGRLWGNEQFF. CDR3 DNA sequence: TGTGCCAGCAGCGACAACGGGAGGTTGTGGGGCAATGAGCAGTTCTTC.

This clonotype was counted between two and nine times. CDR3 nucleotides: TGCGCCAGCAGCCAAGATGGAGGAACTGAAGCTTTCTTT. As protein: CASSQDGGTEAFF. This rearrangement joins TRBV4-1 to TRBJ1-1; D gene uncertain. The CDR3 has 13 residues. CDR1 and CDR2 from the germline V gene are MGHRA and YSYEKL. Trimming removed 0 bases at V and 5 bases at J, with 7 bases between.

This clonotype was found once. The chain carries TRBV30 and TRBJ2-5; 10 bases line up with TRBD1. Trimming at V came to 7 bases and at J to 1 base, leaving 12 bases not matched to a gene. The CDR3 length is 16 residues. Germline V gene lookup returns CDR1 GTSNPN and CDR2 SVGIG (reference sequence). The CDR3 here is CAYNRDRGESQETQYF. CDR3 bases: TGTGCCTACAACCGGGACAGGGGAGAATCCCAAGAGACCCAGTACTTC.

This sequence joins TRBV6-5 and TRBJ2-5; D call uncertain. Germline V gene data show CDR1 as MNHEY and CDR2 as SVGAGI. Trimming stripped 0 bases from V and 5 bases from J, with 10 bases between. This CDR3 region has 14 residues. CDR3 residues: CASSYSGLEETQYF. CDR3 sequence (DNA): TGTGCCAGCAGTTACTCAGGGTTGGAGGAGACCCAGTACTTC.

The chain uses TRBV10-3 and TRBJ2-5; D unclear. The J call is uncertain, as TRBJ2-7 better fits the DNA end. From germline, CDR1 is ENHRY and CDR2 SYGVKD. This CDR3 spans 12 amino acids. As DNA, the CDR3 is TGTGCCATCAGTGATAAGGGCGGCGAGCAGTACTTC. Protein: CAISDKGGEQYF.

A few counts support this clonotype. The chain carries TRBV20-1 and TRBJ2-7, with 8 bases lining up with TRBD1. CDR1 DFQATT and CDR2 SNEGSKA come from the germline V gene (reference sequence). Trimming removed 5 bases from V and 3 bases from J; junction bases left unmatched: 9. The CDR3 is 14 residues long. The chain's CDR3 is CSALRTGLSYEQYF. Written as DNA, the CDR3 is TGCAGTGCTCTAAGGACAGGGCTAAGCTACGAGCAGTACTTC.

The chain joins TRBV12-3 or TRBV12-4 to TRBJ2-3; D may correspond to TRBD1 or TRBD2 (6 bases each). The germline V and J ends were trimmed by 1 base and 2 bases, with 10 bases remaining between them. The CDR3 runs 15 residues. The CDR3: CASSLEPGATDTQYF. The DNA for the CDR3 is TGTGCCAGCAGTTTAGAACCGGGGGCCACAGATACGCAGTATTTT.

This clonotype was detected a few times. V usage is TRBV14 and J usage is TRBJ1-2; a possible D gene is TRBD1 (6 bases). The length of the CDR3 is 15 residues. CDR1 and CDR2 from the germline V gene are SGHDN and FVKESK. The V and J ends lost 4 bases and 2 bases respectively, with 14 bases between them. The CDR3 loop reads CASSLGRDTNYGYTF. CDR3 sequence (DNA): TGTGCCAGCAGCCTAGGCCGGGACACGAACTATGGCTACACCTTC.

This chain links TRBV5-1 with TRBJ2-5; possibly TRBD2 for D (6 bases). The V end was cut by 3 bases, the J end by 11 bases, with 23 bases between. Germline V gene sequence: CDR1 SGHRS, CDR2 YFSETQ. This CDR3 contains 15 residues. The CDR3 region has the DNA TGCGCCAGCAGCTGGGGGTCAGATGTACTACGGGAGCAGTACTTC. Its translation is CASSWGSDVLREQYF.

This clonotype was observed at least ten times. The rearrangement joins TRBV7-9 to TRBJ2-1, with 10 bases that match TRBD1. Germline V gene data show CDR1 as SEHNR and CDR2 as FQNEAQ (reference sequence). This CDR3 contains 14 residues. With 6 bases clipped from V and 6 bases from J, the junction kept 5 bases outside the gene matches. In DNA, the CDR3 is TGTGCCAGCAGTCCCGGGACAGGGGTCAATGAGCAGTTCTTC. Protein product: CASSPGTGVNEQFF.